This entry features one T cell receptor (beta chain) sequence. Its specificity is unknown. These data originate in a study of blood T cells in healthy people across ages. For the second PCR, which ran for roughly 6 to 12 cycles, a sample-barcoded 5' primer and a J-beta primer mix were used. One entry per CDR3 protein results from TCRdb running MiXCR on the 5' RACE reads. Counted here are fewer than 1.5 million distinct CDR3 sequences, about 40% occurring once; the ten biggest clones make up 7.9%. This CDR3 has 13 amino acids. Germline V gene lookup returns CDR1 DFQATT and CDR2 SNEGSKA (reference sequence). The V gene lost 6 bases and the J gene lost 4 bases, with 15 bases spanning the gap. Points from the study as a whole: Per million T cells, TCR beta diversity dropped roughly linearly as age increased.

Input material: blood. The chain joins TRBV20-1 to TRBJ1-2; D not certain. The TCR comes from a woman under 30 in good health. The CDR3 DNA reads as TGCAGTGCATTAGGACCGGTGACCTATGGCTACACCTTC. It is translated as CSALGPVTYGYTF.